These 3 T cell receptor beta chains share one sample of origin, sequenced in a study of T cell changes during pregnancy in multiple sclerosis. Assay: immunoSEQ multiplex PCR; the TCRdb copy retains only in-frame clones and omits some. The table lists 55,000 to 70,000 clones, about nine tenths of them singletons, with 2.2% in the top ten. Sequencing was performed on peripheral blood, taken in the first trimester of pregnancy. These receptor sequences come from a female donor in good health, enrolled as a control in a pregnancy study.

The chain couples TRBV5-6 to TRBJ1-4; D uncertain. V lost 0 bases and J 4 bases, leaving 13 bases between the germline ends. The germline CDR1 and CDR2 sequences are SGHDT and YYEEEE. This CDR3 has 16 amino acids. The CDR3 bases are TGTGCCAGCAGCTTGGGCGGGTTAACGATTAATGAAAAACTGTTTTTT. Amino acid sequence: CASSLGGLTINEKLFF.

This clone has just a few counts. The J gene is TRBJ1-2, the V gene TRBV6-1, with a possible D match to TRBD1 (6 bases). This CDR3 is built from 15 residues. Germline V gene sequence: CDR1 MNHNS, CDR2 SASEGT. V lost 3 bases to trimming and J lost 8 bases, with 19 bases between them. The CDR3 DNA follows: TGTGCCAGCAGTGACTACACACAGGGCTTCCGGGGCTACACCTTC. Amino acid sequence: CASSDYTQGFRGYTF.

This chain links TRBV2 with TRBJ2-3; no reliable D call. The germline V gene has CDR1 SNHLY and CDR2 FYNNEI. V lost 6 bases and J 2 bases, leaving 9 bases between the germline ends. This CDR3 comprises 13 residues. CDR3 loop: CASRAENTDTQYF. The CDR3 DNA reads TGTGCCAGCAGGGCGGAAAACACAGATACGCAGTATTTT.